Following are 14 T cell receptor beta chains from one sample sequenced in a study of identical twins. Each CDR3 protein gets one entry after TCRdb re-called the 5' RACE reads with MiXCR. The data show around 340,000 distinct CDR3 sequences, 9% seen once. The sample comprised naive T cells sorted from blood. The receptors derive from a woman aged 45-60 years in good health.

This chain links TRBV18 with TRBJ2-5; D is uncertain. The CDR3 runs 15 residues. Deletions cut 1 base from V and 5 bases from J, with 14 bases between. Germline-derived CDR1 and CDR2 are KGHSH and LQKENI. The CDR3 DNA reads TGTGCCAGCTCACCACAGCAAATCGGCTTGGAGACCCAGTACTTC. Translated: CASSPQQIGLETQYF.

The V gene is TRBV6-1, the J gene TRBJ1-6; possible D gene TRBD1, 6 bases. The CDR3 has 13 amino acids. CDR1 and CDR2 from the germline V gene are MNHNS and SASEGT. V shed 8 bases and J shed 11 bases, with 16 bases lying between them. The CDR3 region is CASRENTGTPLHF. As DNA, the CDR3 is TGTGCCAGCCGCGAAAATACAGGGACACCCCTCCACTTT.

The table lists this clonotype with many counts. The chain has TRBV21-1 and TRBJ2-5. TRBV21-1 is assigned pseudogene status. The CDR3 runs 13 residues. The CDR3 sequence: CASSGVCGETQYF. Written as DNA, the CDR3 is TGTGCCAGCAGCGGCGTGTGTGGCGAGACCCAGTACTTC.

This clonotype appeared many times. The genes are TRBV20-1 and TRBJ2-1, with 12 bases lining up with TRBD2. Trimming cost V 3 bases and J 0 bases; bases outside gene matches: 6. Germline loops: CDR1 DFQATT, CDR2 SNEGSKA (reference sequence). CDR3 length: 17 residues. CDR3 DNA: TGCAGTGCTAGGGGGTCTAGCGGGAGGGCCTCCTACAATGAGCAGTTCTTC. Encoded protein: CSARGSSGRASYNEQFF.

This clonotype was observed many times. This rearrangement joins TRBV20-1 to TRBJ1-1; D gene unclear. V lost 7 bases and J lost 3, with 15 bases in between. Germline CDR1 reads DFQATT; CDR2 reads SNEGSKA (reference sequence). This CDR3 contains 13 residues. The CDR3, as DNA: TGCAGTGTCCTAGGGAACATCGACACTGAAGCTTTCTTT. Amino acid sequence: CSVLGNIDTEAFF.

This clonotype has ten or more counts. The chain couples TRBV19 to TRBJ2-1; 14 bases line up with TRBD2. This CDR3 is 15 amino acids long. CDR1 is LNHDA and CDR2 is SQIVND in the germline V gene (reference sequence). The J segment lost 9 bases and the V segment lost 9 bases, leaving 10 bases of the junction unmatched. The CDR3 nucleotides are TGTGCCAGCCTAGATGGGACTAGCGGGAGAGGTGAGCAGTTCTTC. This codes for CASLDGTSGRGEQFF. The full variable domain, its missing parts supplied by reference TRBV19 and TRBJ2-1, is DGGITQSPKYLFRKEGQNVTLSCEQNLNHDAMYWYRQDPGQGLRLIYYSQIVNDFQKGDIAEGYSVSREKKESFPLTVTSAQKNPTAFYLCASLDGTSGRGEQFFGPGTRLTVL.

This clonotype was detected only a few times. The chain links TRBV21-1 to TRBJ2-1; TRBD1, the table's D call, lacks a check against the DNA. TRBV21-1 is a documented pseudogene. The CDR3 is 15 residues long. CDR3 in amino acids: CASIGTGFPYNEQFF. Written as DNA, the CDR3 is TGTGCCAGCATCGGGACAGGGTTCCCCTACAATGAGCAGTTCTTC.

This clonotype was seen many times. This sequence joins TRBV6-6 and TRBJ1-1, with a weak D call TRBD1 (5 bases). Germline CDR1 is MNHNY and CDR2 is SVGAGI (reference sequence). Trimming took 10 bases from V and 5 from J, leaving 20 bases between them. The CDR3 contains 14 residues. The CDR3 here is CATIRMGTATEAFF. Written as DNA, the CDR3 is TGTGCCACGATCCGAATGGGGACCGCAACTGAAGCTTTCTTT.

CDR3 in amino acids: CAISPDSAGTGELFF. DNA of the CDR3: TGTGCCATCTCTCCGGACAGTGCCGGAACCGGGGAGCTGTTTTTT. J is TRBJ2-2 and V is TRBV10-3, with D possibly being TRBD1 (6 bases). CDR3 length: 15 residues. Germline assignment: CDR1 ENHRY and CDR2 SYGVKD. V was shortened by 8 bases and J by 5 bases, with 18 bases between the two germline ends.

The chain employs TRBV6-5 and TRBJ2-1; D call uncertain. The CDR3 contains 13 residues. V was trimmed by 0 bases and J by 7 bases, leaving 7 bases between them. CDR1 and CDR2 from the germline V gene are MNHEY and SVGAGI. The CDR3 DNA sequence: TGTGCCAGCAGTTACTCGTGGGGAAATGAGCAGTTCTTC. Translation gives CASSYSWGNEQFF.

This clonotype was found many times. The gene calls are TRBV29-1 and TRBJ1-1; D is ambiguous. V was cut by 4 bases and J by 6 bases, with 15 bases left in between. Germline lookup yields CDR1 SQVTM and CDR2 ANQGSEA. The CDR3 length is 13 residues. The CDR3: CSVALGGFPEAFF. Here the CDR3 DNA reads TGCAGCGTTGCACTAGGAGGTTTTCCTGAAGCTTTCTTT.

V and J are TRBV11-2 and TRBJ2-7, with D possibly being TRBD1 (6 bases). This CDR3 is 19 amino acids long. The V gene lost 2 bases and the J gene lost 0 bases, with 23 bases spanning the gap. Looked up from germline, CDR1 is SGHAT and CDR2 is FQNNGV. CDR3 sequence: CASSLQGIGLLRDSYEQYV. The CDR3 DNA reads TGTGCCAGCAGCTTACAGGGGATCGGCCTCTTAAGAGACTCCTACGAGCAGTACGTC.

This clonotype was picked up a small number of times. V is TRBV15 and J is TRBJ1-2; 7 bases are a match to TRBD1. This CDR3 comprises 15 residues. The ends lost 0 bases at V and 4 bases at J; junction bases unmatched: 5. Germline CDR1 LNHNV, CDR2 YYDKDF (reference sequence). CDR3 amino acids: CATSRDQDRSYGYTF. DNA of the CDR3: TGTGCCACCAGCAGAGATCAGGACAGGTCCTATGGCTACACCTTC.

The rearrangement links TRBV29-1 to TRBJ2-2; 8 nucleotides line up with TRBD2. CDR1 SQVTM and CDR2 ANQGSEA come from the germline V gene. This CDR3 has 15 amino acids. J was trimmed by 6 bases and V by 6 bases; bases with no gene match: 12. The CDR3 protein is CSVLNPGLVAGELFF. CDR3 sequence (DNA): TGCAGCGTGCTAAACCCGGGACTAGTGGCCGGGGAGCTGTTTTTT.